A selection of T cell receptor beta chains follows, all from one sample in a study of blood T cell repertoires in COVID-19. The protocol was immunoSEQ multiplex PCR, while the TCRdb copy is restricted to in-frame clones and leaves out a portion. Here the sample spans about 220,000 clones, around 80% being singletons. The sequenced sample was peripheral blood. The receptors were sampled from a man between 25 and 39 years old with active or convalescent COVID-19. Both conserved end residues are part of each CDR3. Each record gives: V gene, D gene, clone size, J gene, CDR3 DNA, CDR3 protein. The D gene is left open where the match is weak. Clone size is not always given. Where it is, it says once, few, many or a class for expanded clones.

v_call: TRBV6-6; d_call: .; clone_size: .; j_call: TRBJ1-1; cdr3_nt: TGTGCCAGCAGTTACGAGACAGCTGAAGCTTTCTTT; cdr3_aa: CASSYETAEAFF
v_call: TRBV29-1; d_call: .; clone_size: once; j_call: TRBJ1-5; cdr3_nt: TGCAGCGTTGATACGGGGAAGGGTCAGCCCCAGCATTTT; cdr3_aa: CSVDTGKGQPQHF
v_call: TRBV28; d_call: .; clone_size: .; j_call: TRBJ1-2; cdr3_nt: TGTGCCAGCACCCGAGGGGGGGATCAGGGCTACACCTTC; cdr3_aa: CASTRGGDQGYTF
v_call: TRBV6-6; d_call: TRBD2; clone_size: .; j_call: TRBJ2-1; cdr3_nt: TGTGCCAGCAGCCGAGGGACTAGCGGGAGCTCCTACAATGAGCAGTTCTTC; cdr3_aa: CASSRGTSGSSYNEQFF
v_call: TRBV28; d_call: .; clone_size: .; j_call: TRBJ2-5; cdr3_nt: TGTGCCAGCAGTTTCCCGGCGGGCGAGACCCAGTACTTC; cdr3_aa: CASSFPAGETQYF
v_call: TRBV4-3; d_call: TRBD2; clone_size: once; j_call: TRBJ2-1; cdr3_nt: TGCGCCAGCAGCCCTCAGCGGGGGCCCTACAATGAGCAGTTCTTC; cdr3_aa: CASSPQRGPYNEQFF
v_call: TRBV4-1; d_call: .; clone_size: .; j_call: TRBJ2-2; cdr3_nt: TGCGCCAGCAGCCAAGACCCCCGACAGGCGAACACCGGGGAGCTGTTTTTT; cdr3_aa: CASSQDPRQANTGELFF
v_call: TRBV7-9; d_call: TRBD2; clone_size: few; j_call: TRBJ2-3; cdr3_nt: TGTGCCAGCAGCCCCCAGGTGCTCGGGGGGGCTGGGGATACGCAGTATTTT; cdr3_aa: CASSPQVLGGAGDTQYF
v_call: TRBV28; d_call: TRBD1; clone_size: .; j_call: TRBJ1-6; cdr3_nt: TGTGCCAGCAGTTCCTCTTCCGGGACAGGGAAATCACCCCTCCACTTT; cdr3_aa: CASSSSSGTGKSPLHF
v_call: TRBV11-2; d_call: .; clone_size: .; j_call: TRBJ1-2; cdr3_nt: TGTGCCAGCAGCACAGACAGGTCCTATGGCTACACCTTC; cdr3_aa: CASSTDRSYGYTF
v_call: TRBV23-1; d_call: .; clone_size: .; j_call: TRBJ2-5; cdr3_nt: TGCGCCAGTTCTCGGGTGGCGGCCCAAGAGACCCAGTACTTC; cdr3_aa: CASSRVAAQETQYF
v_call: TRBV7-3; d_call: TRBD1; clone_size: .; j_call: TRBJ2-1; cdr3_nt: TGTGCCAGCAGCGATACAGGGGGCATTGAGCAGTTCTTC; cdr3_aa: CASSDTGGIEQFF
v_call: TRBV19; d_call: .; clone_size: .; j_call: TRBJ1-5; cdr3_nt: TGTGCCAGTAGTAGGACCCGGGACATCATAATAAGCAATCAGCCCCAGCATTTT; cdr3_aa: CASSRTRDIIISNQPQHF
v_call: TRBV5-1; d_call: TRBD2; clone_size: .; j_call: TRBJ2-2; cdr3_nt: TGCGCCAGCAGCAACGGGGGGACTGCCGGGGAGCTGTTTTTT; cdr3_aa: CASSNGGTAGELFF
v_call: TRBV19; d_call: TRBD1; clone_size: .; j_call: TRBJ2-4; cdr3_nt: TGTGCCAGTCCTCAGGGGGCCCTAAACCTAGCCAAAAACATTCAGTACTTC; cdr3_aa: CASPQGALNLAKNIQYF
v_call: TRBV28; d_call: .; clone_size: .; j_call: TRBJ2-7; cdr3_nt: TGTGCCAGCAGCCCACAGGTGGCCTACGAGCAGTACTTC; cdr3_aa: CASSPQVAYEQYF
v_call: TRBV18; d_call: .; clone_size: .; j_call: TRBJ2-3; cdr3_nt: TGTGCCAGCTCACCGGCAGGCACAGATACGCAGTATTTT; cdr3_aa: CASSPAGTDTQYF
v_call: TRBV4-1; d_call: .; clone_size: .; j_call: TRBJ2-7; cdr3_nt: TGCGCCAGCAGCCAACGCTCCGGGGGTTCCTACGAGCAGTACTTC; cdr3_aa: CASSQRSGGSYEQYF
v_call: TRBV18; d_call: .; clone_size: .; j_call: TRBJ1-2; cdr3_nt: TGTGCCAGCTCACCACGGGGCCAGCCTGGATATGGCTACACCTTC; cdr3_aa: CASSPRGQPGYGYTF
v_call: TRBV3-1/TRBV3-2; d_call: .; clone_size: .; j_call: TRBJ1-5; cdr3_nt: TGTGCCAGCAGCCACACAGATAGCAATCAGCCCCAGCATTTT; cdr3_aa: CASSHTDSNQPQHF
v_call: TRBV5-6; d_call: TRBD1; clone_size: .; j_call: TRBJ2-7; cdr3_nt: TGTGCCAGCAGGATGGACAGGGCTTACGAGCAGTACTTC; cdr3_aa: CASRMDRAYEQYF
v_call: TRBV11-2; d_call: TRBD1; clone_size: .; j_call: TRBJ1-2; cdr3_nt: TGTGCCAGCAGCTTAGGAGGGAAAGGGACAGACAACTATGGCTACACCTTC; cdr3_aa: CASSLGGKGTDNYGYTF
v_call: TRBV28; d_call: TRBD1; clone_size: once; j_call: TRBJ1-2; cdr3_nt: TGTGCCAGCAGTTTCGGAGACAGGGTAGGAGGCTACACCTTC; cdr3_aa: CASSFGDRVGGYTF
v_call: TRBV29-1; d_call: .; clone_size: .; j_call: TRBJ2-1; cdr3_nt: TGCAGCGTCGAGACAGGCCTGATCTCCAATGAGCAGTTCTTC; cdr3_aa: CSVETGLISNEQFF
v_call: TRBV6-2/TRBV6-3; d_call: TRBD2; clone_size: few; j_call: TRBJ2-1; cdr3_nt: TGTGCCAGTAGCGGGGGGGTCTTAACGGGTGAGCAGTTCTTC; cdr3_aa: CASSGGVLTGEQFF
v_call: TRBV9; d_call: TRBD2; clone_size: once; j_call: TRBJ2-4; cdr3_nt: TGTGCCAGCAGCGTATCACCTGGCGACGCGCGGGGGGACATTCAGTACTTC; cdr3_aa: CASSVSPGDARGDIQYF
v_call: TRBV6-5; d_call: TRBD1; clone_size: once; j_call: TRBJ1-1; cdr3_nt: TGTGCCATCAGCTTACAGGGGGTGGGTGAAGCTTTCTTT; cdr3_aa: CAISLQGVGEAFF
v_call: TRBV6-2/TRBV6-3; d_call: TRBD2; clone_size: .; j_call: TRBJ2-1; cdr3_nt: TGTGCCAGCAGTTACACCACGGGACTAGCCGATGAGCAGTTCTTC; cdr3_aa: CASSYTTGLADEQFF
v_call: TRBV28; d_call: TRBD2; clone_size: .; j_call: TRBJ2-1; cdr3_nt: TGTGCCAGCTTGACTTCCGGGACTAGCGGCTACAATGAGCAGTTCTTC; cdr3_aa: CASLTSGTSGYNEQFF
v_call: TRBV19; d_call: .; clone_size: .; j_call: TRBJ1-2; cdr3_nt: TGTGCCAGTAGTCCCGGTACCCACTATGGCTACACCTTC; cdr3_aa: CASSPGTHYGYTF
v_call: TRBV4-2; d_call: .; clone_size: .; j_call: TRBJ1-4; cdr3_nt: TGTGCCAGCAGCCCAGAGGCCGGGGAGGGAGAAAAACTGTTTTTT; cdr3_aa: CASSPEAGEGEKLFF
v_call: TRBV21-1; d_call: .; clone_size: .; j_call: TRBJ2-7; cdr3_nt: TGTGCCAGCAGCAAAGCCTTCGCTACTAGCGGACCCTCCTACGAGCAGTACTTC; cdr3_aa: CASSKAFATSGPSYEQYF
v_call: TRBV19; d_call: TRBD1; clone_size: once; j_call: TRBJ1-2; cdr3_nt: TGTGCCAGTAGAACCCAGGGGGATGGTGGCTACACCTTC; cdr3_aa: CASRTQGDGGYTF
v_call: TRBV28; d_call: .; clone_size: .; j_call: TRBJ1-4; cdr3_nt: TGTGCCAGCAGTTCGAGTGAGACAGGACGAACTAATGAAAAACTGTTTTTT; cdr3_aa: CASSSSETGRTNEKLFF
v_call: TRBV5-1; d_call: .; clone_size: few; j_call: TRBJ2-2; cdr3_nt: TGCGCCAGCAGTCCACGGGCGAACACCGGGGAGCTGTTTTTT; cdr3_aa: CASSPRANTGELFF
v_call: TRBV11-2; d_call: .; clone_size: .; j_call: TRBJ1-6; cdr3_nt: TGTGCCAGCAGCTTCTCGGGTCGGGGAGGAGGTCCTAATTCACCCCTCCACTTT; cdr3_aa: CASSFSGRGGGPNSPLHF
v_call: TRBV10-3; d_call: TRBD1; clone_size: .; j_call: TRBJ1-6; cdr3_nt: TGTGCCATCAGAGAGGGACAGGGGGCTTCACCCCTCCACTTT; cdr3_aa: CAIREGQGASPLHF
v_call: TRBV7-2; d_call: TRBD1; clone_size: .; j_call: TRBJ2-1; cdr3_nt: TGTGCCAGCAGCTCCCGACAGGGATTTCCCAATGAGCAGTTCTTC; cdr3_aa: CASSSRQGFPNEQFF
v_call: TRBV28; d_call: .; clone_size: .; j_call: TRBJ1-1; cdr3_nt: TGTGCCAGCAGTTTTGGCCAGGGATTCATGAACACTGAAGCTTTCTTT; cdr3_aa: CASSFGQGFMNTEAFF
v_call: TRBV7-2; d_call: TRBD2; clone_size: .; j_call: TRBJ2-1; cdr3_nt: TGTGCCAGCAGCCCCACCCCGGGCGGGAGGGCCAAGCATGAGCAGTTCTTC; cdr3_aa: CASSPTPGGRAKHEQFF
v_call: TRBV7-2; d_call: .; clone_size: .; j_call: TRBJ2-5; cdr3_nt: TGTGCCAGCAGCTTGGGGGGAAGTCAAGAGACCCAGTACTTC; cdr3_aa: CASSLGGSQETQYF
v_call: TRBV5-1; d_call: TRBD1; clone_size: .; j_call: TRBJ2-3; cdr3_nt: TGCGCCAGCAGCTTGGAGGGGACAGGTGGGCCCACAGATACGCAGTATTTT; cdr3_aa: CASSLEGTGGPTDTQYF
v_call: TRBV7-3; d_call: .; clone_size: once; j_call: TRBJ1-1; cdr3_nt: TGTGCCAGCAGCTTAAGAGGGCCTCCCAACACTGAAGCTTTCTTT; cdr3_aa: CASSLRGPPNTEAFF
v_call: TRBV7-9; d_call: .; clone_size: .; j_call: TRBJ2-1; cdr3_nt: TGTGCCAGCAGCTCTCCAGGGGCGAGCTACAATGAGCAGTTCTTC; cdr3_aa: CASSSPGASYNEQFF
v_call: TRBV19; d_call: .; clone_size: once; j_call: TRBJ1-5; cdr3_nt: TGTGCCAGGGATCCGGGGGGTAAGGGCAATCAGCCCCAGCATTTT; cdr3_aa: CARDPGGKGNQPQHF
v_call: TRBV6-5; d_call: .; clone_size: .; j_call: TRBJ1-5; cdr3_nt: TGTGCCAGCAGCCTATTTCAGGGAAATCAGCCCCAGCATTTT; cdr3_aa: CASSLFQGNQPQHF
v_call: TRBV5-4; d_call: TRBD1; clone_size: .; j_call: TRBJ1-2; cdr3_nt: TGTGCCAGCAGCAAGGGACAGACTTATGGCTACACCTTC; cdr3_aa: CASSKGQTYGYTF
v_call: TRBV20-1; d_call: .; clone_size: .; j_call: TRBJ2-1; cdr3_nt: TGCAGTGCTAGTTGGGCCGAGTCCTACAATGAGCAGTTCTTC; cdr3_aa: CSASWAESYNEQFF
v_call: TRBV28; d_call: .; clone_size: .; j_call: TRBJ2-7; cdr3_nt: TGTGCCAGCAGTTTATGGGGACATGGCTATTACTTC; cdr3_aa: CASSLWGHGYYF
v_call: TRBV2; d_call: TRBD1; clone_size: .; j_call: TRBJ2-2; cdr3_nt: TGTGCCAGCAGTGAAAGAAAGGGGACAGGGAGGTCCGGGGAGCTGTTTTTT; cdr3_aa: CASSERKGTGRSGELFF
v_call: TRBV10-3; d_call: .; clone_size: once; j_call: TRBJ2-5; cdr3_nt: TGTGCCATCAGTGCGAAGGGCGGGACGGAGACCCAGTACTTC; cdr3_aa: CAISAKGGTETQYF
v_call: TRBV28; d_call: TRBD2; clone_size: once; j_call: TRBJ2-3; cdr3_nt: TGTGCCAGCAGTTTCGCCTCTCTAGCGGGAGGGCGATCGACAGATACGCAGTATTTT; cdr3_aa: CASSFASLAGGRSTDTQYF
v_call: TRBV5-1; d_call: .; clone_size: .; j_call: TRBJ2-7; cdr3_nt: TGCGCCAGCAGCTTCAACTTTGGGGGCGCGAGATCCGAGCAGTACTTC; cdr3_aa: CASSFNFGGARSEQYF
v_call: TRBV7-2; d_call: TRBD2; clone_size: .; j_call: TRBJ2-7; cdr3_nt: TGTGCCAGCAGCTTAAGCACCCTAGCGGGGCTCGAGCAGTACTTC; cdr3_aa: CASSLSTLAGLEQYF
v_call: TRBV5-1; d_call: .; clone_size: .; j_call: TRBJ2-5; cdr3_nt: TGCGCCAGCAGGGGGACACCACAAGAGACCCAGTACTTC; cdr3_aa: CASRGTPQETQYF
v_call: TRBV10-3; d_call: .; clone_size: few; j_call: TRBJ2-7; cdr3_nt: TGTGCCATCAGTCATAGAGCTTACGAGCAGTACTTC; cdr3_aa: CAISHRAYEQYF
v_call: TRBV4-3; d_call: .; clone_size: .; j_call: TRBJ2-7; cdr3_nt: TGCGCCAGCAGCCTTTCGCCGGGGTACGAGCAGTACTTC; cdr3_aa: CASSLSPGYEQYF
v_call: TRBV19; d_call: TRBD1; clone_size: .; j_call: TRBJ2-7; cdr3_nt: TGTGCCAGTAGTATGGGACAGGAGCAGTACTTC; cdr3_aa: CASSMGQEQYF